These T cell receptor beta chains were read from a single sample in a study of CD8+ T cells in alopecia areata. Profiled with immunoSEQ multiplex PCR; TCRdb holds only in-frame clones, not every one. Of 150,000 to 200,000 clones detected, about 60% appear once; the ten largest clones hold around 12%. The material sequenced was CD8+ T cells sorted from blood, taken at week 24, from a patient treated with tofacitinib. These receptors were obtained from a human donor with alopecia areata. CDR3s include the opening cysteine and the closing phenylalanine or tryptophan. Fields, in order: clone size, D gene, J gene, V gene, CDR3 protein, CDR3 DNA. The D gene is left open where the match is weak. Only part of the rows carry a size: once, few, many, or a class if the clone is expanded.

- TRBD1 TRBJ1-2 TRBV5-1 CASSGDRSGYYGYTF TGCGCCAGCAGCGGGGACAGGAGTGGATACTATGGCTACACCTTC
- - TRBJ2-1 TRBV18 CASSPDNYNEQFF TGTGCCAGCTCACCCGACAACTACAATGAGCAGTTCTTC
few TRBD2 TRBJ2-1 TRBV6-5 CASSSGGSNEQFF TGTGCCAGCAGTAGCGGGGGAAGTAATGAGCAGTTCTTC
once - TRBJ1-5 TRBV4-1 CASSQDPGSSRRQPQHF TGCGCCAGCAGCCAAGATCCCGGGAGCTCAAGGAGACAGCCCCAGCATTTT
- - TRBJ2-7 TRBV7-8 CASSLAGAQYEQYF TGTGCCAGCAGCTTAGCGGGGGCCCAATACGAGCAGTACTTC
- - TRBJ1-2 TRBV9 CASSVFLLRDPDGYTF TGTGCCAGCAGCGTATTCCTTCTGCGGGACCCCGATGGCTACACCTTC
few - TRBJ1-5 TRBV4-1 CASSQDRLGNQPQHF TGCGCCAGCAGCCAAGATCGATTAGGGAATCAGCCCCAGCATTTT
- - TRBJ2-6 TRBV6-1 CASSEMIAGANVLTF TGTGCCAGCAGTGAAATGATAGCTGGGGCCAACGTCCTGACTTTC
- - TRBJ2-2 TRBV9 CASRMRDTGELFF TGTGCCAGCCGCATGCGGGACACCGGGGAGCTGTTTTTT
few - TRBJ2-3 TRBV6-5 CASSGGPITDTQYF TGTGCCAGCAGTGGGGGGCCGATCACAGATACGCAGTATTTT
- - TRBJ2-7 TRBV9 CASSVSGLSYEQYF TGTGCCAGCAGCGTTTCGGGGCTATCCTACGAGCAGTACTTC
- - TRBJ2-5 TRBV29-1 CSVDFGASGSQETQYF TGCAGCGTTGATTTCGGAGCGAGCGGATCGCAAGAGACCCAGTACTTC
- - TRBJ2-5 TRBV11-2 CASSLGAGQETQYF TGTGCCAGCAGCTTAGGGGCAGGCCAAGAGACCCAGTACTTC
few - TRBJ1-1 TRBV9 CASSVVRDTEAFF TGTGCCAGCAGCGTAGTCAGGGACACTGAAGCTTTCTTT
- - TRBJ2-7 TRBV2 CASQDLAQYF TGTGCCAGTCAGGATTTGGCGCAGTACTTC
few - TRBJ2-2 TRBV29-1 CSVEDSRELFF TGCAGCGTTGAAGATTCTAGGGAGCTGTTTTTT
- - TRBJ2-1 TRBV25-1 CASSEGPGQFF TGTGCCAGCAGTGAAGGTCCAGGGCAGTTCTTC
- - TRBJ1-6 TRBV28 CASSSPLHF TGTGCCAGCAGTTCACCCCTCCACTTT